In this sample, the clone carrying this TCR beta chain turned up a few times. The CDR3 contains 15 residues. V shed 4 bases and J shed 9 bases, with 20 bases lying between them. The germline V gene encodes CDR1 SGHRS and CDR2 YFSETQ. In TCRdb, the 5' RACE reads were re-called with MiXCR into one record per CDR3 protein. The data contain roughly 400,000 distinct CDR3 sequences, roughly a sixth of them singletons. These data are taken from a study of T cells after yellow fever vaccination. The source is a man between 18 and 29 years old who received the YFV17D yellow fever vaccine. The chain recombines TRBV5-1 with TRBJ2-1; either TRBD1 or TRBD2 may supply D (7 bases each). The material was PBMCs, obtained before the yellow fever booster vaccination. CDR3 region: CASSGEGQSGGEQFF. Written as DNA, the CDR3 is TGCGCCAGCAGCGGGGAGGGACAGTCCGGAGGTGAGCAGTTCTTC.